A selection of T cell receptor beta chains follows, all from one sample in a study of cytomegalovirus exposure and HLA in healthy donors. Assay used: immunoSEQ multiplex PCR; TCRdb lists only in-frame clones, some missing. Its table lists roughly 65,000 clones. Sequencing was done on a sample of PBMCs. These receptors all come from a boy younger than 18 in good health and CMV-seronegative. Each CDR3 is given with its conserved first and last residue. A D gene is named only where the DNA matches it firmly. Size tells how often a clone was seen (once, few, many) or the class of an expanded clone, and some rows leave it out.

>TRBJ1-4|-|TRBV7-9|-
CASSPTEWDEKLFF
TGTGCCAGCAGCCCGACAGAGTGGGATGAAAAACTGTTTTTT
>TRBJ2-3|-|TRBV5-1|-
CASSQLSTDTQYF
TGCGCCAGCAGCCAACTCAGCACAGATACGCAGTATTTT
>TRBJ2-1|-|TRBV19|TRBD2
CASSIDGGSYNEQFF
TGTGCCAGTAGTATAGATGGCGGGAGCTACAATGAGCAGTTCTTC
>TRBJ1-1|-|TRBV15|-
CATSWTTGETEAFF
TGTGCCACCAGCTGGACTACGGGAGAAACTGAAGCTTTCTTT
>TRBJ1-1|-|TRBV18|-
CASSPEYGDTEAFF
TGTGCCAGCTCACCCGAGTACGGGGACACTGAAGCTTTCTTT
>TRBJ1-6|-|TRBV2|-
CASSEGDTPNSPLHF
TGTGCCAGCAGTGAGGGCGACACGCCTAATTCACCCCTCCACTTT
>TRBJ2-3|-|TRBV7-3|TRBD2
CASSTQAGVSTDTQYF
TGTGCCAGCAGCACTCAGGCGGGGGTGAGCACAGATACGCAGTATTTT
>TRBJ1-2|-|TRBV5-1|TRBD1
CASSLNTGGDYSGYTF
TGCGCCAGCAGCTTGAACACAGGGGGGGATTACTCTGGCTACACCTTC
>TRBJ1-4|-|TRBV2|-
CASSLLTGTPSTNEKLFF
TGTGCCAGCAGTTTATTAACCGGGACTCCCTCCACTAATGAAAAACTGTTTTTT
>TRBJ1-5|-|TRBV7-8|-
CASSSQIGGEGQPQHF
TGTGCCAGCAGCTCCCAGATTGGAGGGGAGGGTCAGCCCCAGCATTTT
>TRBJ2-1|-|TRBV6-5|-
CASSYSVLAGDEQFF
TGTGCCAGCAGTTACTCAGTCCTAGCTGGCGATGAGCAGTTCTTC
>TRBJ1-2|-|TRBV7-9|TRBD1
CASSLAGDRGSGYTF
TGTGCCAGCAGCTTAGCCGGGGACAGGGGAAGCGGCTACACCTTC
>TRBJ2-7|-|TRBV11-2|TRBD1
CASSLGQGRTYEQYF
TGTGCCAGCAGCCTGGGACAGGGGAGGACCTACGAGCAGTACTTC
>TRBJ1-2|-|TRBV19|TRBD1
CASSIMGLEGAAFTYGYTF
TGTGCCAGTAGTATTATGGGTTTGGAGGGGGCCGCATTTACCTATGGCTACACCTTC
>TRBJ2-7|-|TRBV15|TRBD1
CATSRGPGTESYEQYF
TGTGCCACCAGCAGAGGCCCCGGGACAGAGAGCTACGAGCAGTACTTC
>TRBJ1-1|-|TRBV7-9|TRBD1
CASSLGQGTEAFF
TGTGCCAGCAGCCTCGGACAGGGCACTGAAGCTTTCTTT
>TRBJ1-1|-|TRBV5-4|TRBD1
CASSVRDRGNTEAFF
TGTGCCAGCAGCGTACGGGACAGGGGGAACACTGAAGCTTTCTTT
>TRBJ2-7|-|TRBV7-9|TRBD1
CASSGRDRGAYEQYF
TGTGCCAGCAGCGGGCGGGACAGGGGGGCCTACGAGCAGTACTTC
>TRBJ2-3|-|TRBV6-1|-
CASSEGAGSTDTQYF
TGTGCCAGCAGTGAAGGCGCAGGGAGCACAGATACGCAGTATTTT
>TRBJ2-1|-|TRBV14|-
CASSQDITVYNEQFF
TGTGCCAGCAGCCAAGATATAACAGTCTACAATGAGCAGTTCTTC
>TRBJ2-5|-|TRBV30|TRBD2
CAWSVPGGSQETQYF
TGTGCCTGGAGTGTACCTGGCGGGAGCCAAGAGACCCAGTACTTC
>TRBJ2-2|-|TRBV7-9|TRBD1
CASSIGTEPWELFF
TGTGCCAGCAGCATTGGGACAGAACCATGGGAGCTGTTTTTT
>TRBJ2-7|-|TRBV7-2|TRBD2
CASSYSAGGGYEQYF
TGTGCCAGCAGCTACTCAGCGGGAGGTGGCTACGAGCAGTACTTC
>TRBJ2-3|-|TRBV30|TRBD2
CAWRISGSPADTQYF
TGTGCCTGGAGGATTAGCGGGAGCCCCGCGGATACGCAGTATTTT
>TRBJ2-7|-|TRBV5-6|TRBD1
CASTNLGQLGTESYEQYF
TGTGCCAGCACCAATCTGGGGCAGCTAGGGACAGAAAGCTACGAGCAGTACTTC
>TRBJ2-3|-|TRBV14|-
CASSQGPAGGTDTQYF
TGTGCCAGCAGCCAGGGGCCAGCGGGCGGGACAGATACGCAGTATTTT
>TRBJ2-5|-|TRBV6-1|-
CASSPKETQYF
TGTGCCAGCAGCCCAAAAGAGACCCAGTACTTC
>TRBJ2-7|-|TRBV4-3|-
CASSFWADTNAYEQYF
TGCGCCAGCAGCTTTTGGGCGGACACCAACGCCTACGAGCAGTACTTC
>TRBJ1-5|-|TRBV19|-
CASSIFPDQPQHF
TGTGCCAGTAGTATCTTCCCCGATCAGCCCCAGCATTTT
>TRBJ1-2|-|TRBV25-1|TRBD1
CASSQGAGYGYTF
TGTGCCAGCAGCCAGGGGGCAGGCTATGGCTACACCTTC
>TRBJ1-1|-|TRBV30|TRBD1
CAWSAQGVSTEAFF
TGTGCCTGGAGTGCCCAGGGGGTGAGCACTGAAGCTTTCTTT
>TRBJ2-1|-|TRBV20-1|-
CSVPGEIGQFF
TGCAGTGTGCCGGGAGAAATAGGGCAGTTCTTC
>TRBJ1-1|-|TRBV27|-
CASSDGGVDTEAFF
TGTGCCAGCAGTGACGGAGGGGTTGACACTGAAGCTTTCTTT
>TRBJ1-1|-|TRBV6-5|-
CASSYSRELYTEAFF
TGTGCCAGCAGTTACTCGAGGGAGCTTTACACTGAAGCTTTCTTT
>TRBJ1-2|-|TRBV7-9|TRBD1
CASSLAGTGPGYTF
TGTGCCAGCAGCTTAGCCGGGACAGGACCTGGCTACACCTTC
>TRBJ2-1|medium-sized|TRBV11-2|TRBD2
CASSLGTSSYNEQFF
TGTGCCAGCAGCTTAGGGACTAGCTCCTACAATGAGCAGTTCTTC
>TRBJ1-1|-|TRBV5-1|TRBD1
CASSLDRGGTEAFF
TGCGCCAGCAGCTTGGACAGGGGTGGGACTGAAGCTTTCTTT
>TRBJ2-1|-|TRBV7-2|TRBD1
CASILSQGLSNEQFF
TGTGCCAGCATCCTCTCACAGGGGCTGTCCAATGAGCAGTTCTTC
>TRBJ1-5|-|TRBV19|-
CASSPGWGGTNQPQHF
TGTGCCAGTAGCCCCGGATGGGGGGGAACAAATCAGCCCCAGCATTTT
>TRBJ1-3|-|TRBV4-1|TRBD1
CASSQDQGARSGNTIYF
TGCGCCAGCAGCCAAGATCAGGGGGCTAGGTCTGGAAACACCATATATTTT
>TRBJ2-1|-|TRBV5-5|-
CASSEDSNNEQFF
TGTGCCAGCAGCGAGGACAGTAACAATGAGCAGTTCTTC
>TRBJ2-7|-|TRBV9|TRBD2
CASSKLAGEQYF
TGTGCCAGCAGCAAACTAGCGGGGGAGCAGTACTTC
>TRBJ1-4|-|TRBV7-6|-
CASSPSDRLNEKLFF
TGTGCCAGCAGCCCATCTGACAGGCTTAATGAAAAACTGTTTTTT
>TRBJ2-1|-|TRBV30|-
CAWSVRGLPYNEQFF
TGTGCCTGGAGTGTACGAGGACTTCCTTACAATGAGCAGTTCTTC
>TRBJ2-7|-|TRBV2|TRBD2
CASLAGVGNEQYF
TGTGCCAGTCTAGCGGGAGTGGGGAACGAGCAGTACTTC
>TRBJ2-2|-|TRBV5-1|-
CASSLVPLAGELFF
TGCGCCAGCAGCTTGGTTCCCCTAGCCGGGGAGCTGTTTTTT
>TRBJ2-3|-|TRBV7-7|TRBD2
CASSLGAGLAATDTQYF
TGTGCCAGCAGCTTAGGGGCAGGGCTAGCGGCCACAGATACGCAGTATTTT
>TRBJ2-1|-|TRBV11-3|TRBD2
CASSQTSGSGYEQFF
TGTGCCAGCAGCCAAACTAGCGGGAGTGGGTATGAGCAGTTCTTC
>TRBJ2-3|-|TRBV30|TRBD2
CAWSETSGGHTQYF
TGTGCCTGGAGTGAAACTAGCGGGGGGCATACGCAGTATTTT
>TRBJ2-3|-|TRBV5-1|TRBD2
CASSFSLAGGSTDTQYF
TGCGCCAGCAGCTTTTCTTTAGCGGGGGGTAGCACAGATACGCAGTATTTT
>TRBJ1-1|-|TRBV10-2|TRBD1
CASSAWQGVVGTEAFF
TGCGCCAGCAGTGCTTGGCAGGGGGTGGTTGGCACTGAAGCTTTCTTT
>TRBJ2-7|-|TRBV7-2|TRBD1
CASSPRDRVSYEQYF
TGTGCCAGCAGCCCGAGGGACAGGGTCTCCTACGAGCAGTACTTC